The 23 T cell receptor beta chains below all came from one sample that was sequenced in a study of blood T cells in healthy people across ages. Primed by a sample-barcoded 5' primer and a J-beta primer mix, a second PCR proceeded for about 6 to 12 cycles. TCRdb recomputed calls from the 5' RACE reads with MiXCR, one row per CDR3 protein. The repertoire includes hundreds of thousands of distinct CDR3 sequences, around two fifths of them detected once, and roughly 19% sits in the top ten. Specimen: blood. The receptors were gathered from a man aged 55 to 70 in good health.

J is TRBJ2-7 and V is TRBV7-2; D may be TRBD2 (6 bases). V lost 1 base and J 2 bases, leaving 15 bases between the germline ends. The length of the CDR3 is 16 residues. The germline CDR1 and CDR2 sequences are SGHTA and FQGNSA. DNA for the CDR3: TGTGCCAGCAGCTTAGATGCCGGGACTTCCACCTACGAGCAGTACTTC. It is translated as CASSLDAGTSTYEQYF.

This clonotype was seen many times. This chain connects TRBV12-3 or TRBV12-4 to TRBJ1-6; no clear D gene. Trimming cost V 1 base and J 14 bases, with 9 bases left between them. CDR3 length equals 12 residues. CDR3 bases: TGTGCCAGCAGTTTAGATCCTCGTACCCTCCACTTT. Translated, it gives CASSLDPRTLHF.

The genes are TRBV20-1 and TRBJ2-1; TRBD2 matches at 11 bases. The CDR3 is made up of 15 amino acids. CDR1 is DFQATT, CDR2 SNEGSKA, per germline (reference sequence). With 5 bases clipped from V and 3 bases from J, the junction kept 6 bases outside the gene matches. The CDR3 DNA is TGCAGTGCTTCGATTAGCGGGGGGGGCTACAATGAGCAGTTCTTC. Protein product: CSASISGGGYNEQFF.

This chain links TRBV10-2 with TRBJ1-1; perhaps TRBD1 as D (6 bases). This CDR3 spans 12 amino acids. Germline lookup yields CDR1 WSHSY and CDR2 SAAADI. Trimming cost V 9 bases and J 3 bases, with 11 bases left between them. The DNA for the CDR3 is TGCGCCAGTAGGGGGATGGACACTGAAGCTTTCTTT. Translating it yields CASRGMDTEAFF.

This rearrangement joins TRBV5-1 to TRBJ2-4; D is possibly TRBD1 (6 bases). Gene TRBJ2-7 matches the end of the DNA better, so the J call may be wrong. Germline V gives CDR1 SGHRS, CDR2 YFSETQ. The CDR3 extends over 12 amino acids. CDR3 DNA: TGCGCCAGCAGCTTTACAGGGAACGAGCAGTACTTC. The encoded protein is CASSFTGNEQYF.

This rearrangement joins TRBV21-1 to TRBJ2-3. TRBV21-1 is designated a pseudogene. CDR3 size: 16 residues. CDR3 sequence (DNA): TGTGCCAGCAGCAAAGAAGAGACCTCACCAAACGATACGCAGTATTTT. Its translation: CASSKEETSPNDTQYF.

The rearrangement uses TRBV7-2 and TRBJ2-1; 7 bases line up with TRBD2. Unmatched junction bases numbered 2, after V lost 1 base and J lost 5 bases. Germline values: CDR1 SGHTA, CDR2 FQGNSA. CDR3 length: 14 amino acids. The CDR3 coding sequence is TGTGCCAGCAGCTTAGTGGGGAGGGACAATGAGCAGTTCTTC. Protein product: CASSLVGRDNEQFF.

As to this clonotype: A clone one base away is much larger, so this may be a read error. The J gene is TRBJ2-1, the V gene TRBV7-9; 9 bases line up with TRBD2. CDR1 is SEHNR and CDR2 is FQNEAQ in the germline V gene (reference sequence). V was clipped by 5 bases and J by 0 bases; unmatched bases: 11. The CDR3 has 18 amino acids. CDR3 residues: CASSPTGGGARSYNEQFF. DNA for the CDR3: TGTGCCAGCAGCCCGACTGGCGGGGGGGCTCGCTCCTACAATGAGCAGTTCTTC. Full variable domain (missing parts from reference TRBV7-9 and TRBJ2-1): DTGVSQNPRHKITKRGQNVTFRCDPISEHNRLYWYRQTLGQGPEFLTYFQNEAQLEKSRLLSDRFSAERPKGSFSTLEIQRTEQGDSAMYLCASSPTGGGARSYNEQFFGPGTRLTVL.

The CDR3, as DNA: TGTGCCACCAGCGGAAAAGGACAGGGGAAAGTGGAGACCCAGTACTTC. Translating gives CATSGKGQGKVETQYF. This chain connects TRBV15 to TRBJ2-5; 9 bases match TRBD1. Trimming cost V 5 bases and J 5 bases; bases outside gene matches: 12. In germline, CDR1 is LNHNV, CDR2 YYDKDF (reference sequence). This CDR3 comprises 16 residues. Drawing the rest from reference TRBV15 and TRBJ2-5, the complete variable domain is DAMVIQNPRYQVTQFGKPVTLSCSQTLNHNVMYWYQQKSSQAPKLLFHYYDKDFNNEADTPDNFQSRRPNTSFCFLDIRSPGLGDTAMYLCATSGKGQGKVETQYFGPGTRLLVL.

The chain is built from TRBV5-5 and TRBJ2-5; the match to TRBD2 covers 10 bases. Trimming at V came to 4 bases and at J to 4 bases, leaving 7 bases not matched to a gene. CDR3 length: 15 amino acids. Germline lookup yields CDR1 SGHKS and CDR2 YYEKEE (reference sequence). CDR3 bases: TGTGCCAGCAGCGGATGGTCTAGCGGGGGAGAGACCCAGTACTTC. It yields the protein CASSGWSSGGETQYF.

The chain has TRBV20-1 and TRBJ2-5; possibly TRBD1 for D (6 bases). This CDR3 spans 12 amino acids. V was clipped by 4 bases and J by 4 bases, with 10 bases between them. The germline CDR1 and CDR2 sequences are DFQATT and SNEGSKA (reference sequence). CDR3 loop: CSANPQGETQYF. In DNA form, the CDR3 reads TGCAGTGCTAACCCACAGGGAGAGACCCAGTACTTC.

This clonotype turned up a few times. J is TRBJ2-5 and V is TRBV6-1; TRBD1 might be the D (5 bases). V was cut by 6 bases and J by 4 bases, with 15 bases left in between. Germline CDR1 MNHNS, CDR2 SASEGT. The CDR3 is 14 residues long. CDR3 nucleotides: TGTGCCAGCAGCCGTAGACAGCCAGGAGAGACCCAGTACTTC. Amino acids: CASSRRQPGETQYF.

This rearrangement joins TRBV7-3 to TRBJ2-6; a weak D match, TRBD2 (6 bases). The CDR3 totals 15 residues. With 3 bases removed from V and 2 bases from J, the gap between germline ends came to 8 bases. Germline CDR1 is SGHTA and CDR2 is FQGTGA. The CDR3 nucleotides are TGTGCCAGCAGCTTCGGGGGTCCTGGGGCCAACGTCCTGACTTTC. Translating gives CASSFGGPGANVLTF.

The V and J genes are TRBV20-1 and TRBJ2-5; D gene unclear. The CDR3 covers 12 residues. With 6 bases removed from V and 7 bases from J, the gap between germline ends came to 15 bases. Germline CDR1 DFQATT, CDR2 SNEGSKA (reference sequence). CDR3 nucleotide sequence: TGCAGTGCCCCCGGACCCGCGAGGACCCAGTACTTC. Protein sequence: CSAPGPARTQYF.

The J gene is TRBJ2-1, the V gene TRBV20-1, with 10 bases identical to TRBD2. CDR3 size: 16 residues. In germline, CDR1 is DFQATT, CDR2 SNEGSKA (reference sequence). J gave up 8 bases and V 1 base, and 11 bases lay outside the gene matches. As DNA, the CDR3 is TGCAGTGCTAGAGTTCTAGCGGGGGCCCAGCCACATGAGCAGTTCTTC. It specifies CSARVLAGAQPHEQFF.

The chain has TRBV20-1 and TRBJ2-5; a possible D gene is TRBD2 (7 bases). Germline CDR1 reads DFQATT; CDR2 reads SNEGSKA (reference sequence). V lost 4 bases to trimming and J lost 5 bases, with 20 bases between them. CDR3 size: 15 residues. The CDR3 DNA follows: TGCAGTGCTATTCTTCGGCGGGGGCCAGGGGAGACCCAGTACTTC. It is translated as CSAILRRGPGETQYF.

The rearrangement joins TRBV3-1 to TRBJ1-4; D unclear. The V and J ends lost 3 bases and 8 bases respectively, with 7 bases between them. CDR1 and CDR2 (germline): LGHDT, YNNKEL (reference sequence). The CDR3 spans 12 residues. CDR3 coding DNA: TGTGCCAGCAGCCATGGACGGGAAAAACTGTTTTTT. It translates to CASSHGREKLFF.

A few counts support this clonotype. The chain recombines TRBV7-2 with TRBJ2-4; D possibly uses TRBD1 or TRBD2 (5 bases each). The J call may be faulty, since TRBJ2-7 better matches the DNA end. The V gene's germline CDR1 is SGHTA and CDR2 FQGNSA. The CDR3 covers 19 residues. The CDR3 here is CASSLGGERGRAITYEQYF. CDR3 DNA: TGTGCCAGCAGCTTAGGAGGGGAGAGGGGCAGGGCCATCACCTACGAGCAGTACTTC.

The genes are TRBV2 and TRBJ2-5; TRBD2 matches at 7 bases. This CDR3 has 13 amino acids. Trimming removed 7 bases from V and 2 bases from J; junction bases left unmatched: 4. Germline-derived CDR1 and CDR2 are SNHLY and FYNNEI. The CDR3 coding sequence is TGTGCCAGCAACGCGGGGGAGCAAGAGACCCAGTACTTC. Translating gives CASNAGEQETQYF.

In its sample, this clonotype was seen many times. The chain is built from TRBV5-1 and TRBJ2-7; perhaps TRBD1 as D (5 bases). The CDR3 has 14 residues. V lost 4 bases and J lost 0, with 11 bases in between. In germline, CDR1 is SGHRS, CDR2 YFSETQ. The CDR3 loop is CASSDQGFSYEQYF. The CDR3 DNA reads TGCGCCAGCAGCGATCAGGGTTTCTCCTACGAGCAGTACTTC.

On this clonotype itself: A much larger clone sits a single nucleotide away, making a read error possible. The CDR3, as DNA: TGTGCCAGCAGCCTCACCAGGGCCAGTGGGGAGCGGTACTTC. Encoded protein: CASSLTRASGERYF. The chain has TRBV12-3 or TRBV12-4 and TRBJ2-7; D is perhaps TRBD1 or TRBD2 (5 bases each). The CDR3 covers 14 residues.

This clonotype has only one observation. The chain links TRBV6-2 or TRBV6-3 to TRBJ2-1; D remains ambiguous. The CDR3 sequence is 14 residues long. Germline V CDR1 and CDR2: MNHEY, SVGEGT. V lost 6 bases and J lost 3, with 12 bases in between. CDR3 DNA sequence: TGTGCCAGCAGATCAGACTTGTACTACAATGAGCAGTTCTTC. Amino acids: CASRSDLYYNEQFF.

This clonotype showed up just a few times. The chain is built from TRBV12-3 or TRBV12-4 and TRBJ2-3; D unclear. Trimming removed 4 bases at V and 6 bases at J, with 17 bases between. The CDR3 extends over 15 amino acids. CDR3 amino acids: CASSSNVVGRDTQYF. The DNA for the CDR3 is TGTGCCAGCAGTTCCAACGTGGTGGGTAGGGATACGCAGTATTTT.